Included here is one T cell receptor (beta chain) sequence, with context. The antigen is undetermined. TCRdb re-derived calls from the 5' RACE reads in MiXCR, one entry per CDR3 protein. The sample holds roughly 410,000 distinct CDR3 sequences, roughly 26% seen once. This sample stems from a study of T-cell memory formation after mild COVID-19. With 6 bases clipped from V and 0 bases from J, the junction kept 5 bases outside the gene matches. The CDR3 length is 14 residues. Germline V CDR1 and CDR2: DFQATT, SNEGSKA (reference sequence). General study findings and limits: That cross-reactive memory joined was suggested by some responding clones appearing in pre-infection memory.

V usage is TRBV20-1 and J usage is TRBJ2-5; TRBD2 agrees at 9 bases. The receptor's source is an adult woman who had mild COVID-19 (a few samples of this study predate the infection). Cell type and time point are not known. The source material was PBMCs or a T cell subset sorted from them (not recorded which). CDR3 coding DNA: TGCAGTGCCCTGAGCGGGGGGTACCAAGAGACCCAGTACTTC. This codes for CSALSGGYQETQYF.